The next 14 T cell receptor beta chains were all read from a single sample in a study of T cells in tumors after PD-1 blockade. Assay: immunoSEQ multiplex PCR; the TCRdb copy retains only in-frame clones and omits some. The sample yields roughly 48,000 clones, 65% to 85% seen once. This sample comprised PBMCs, obtained before anti-PD-1 treatment. Receptors were obtained from a human donor with basal cell carcinoma.

This rearrangement joins TRBV7-9 to TRBJ2-7, with D possibly called TRBD1 or TRBD2 (5 bases each). The CDR3 runs 16 residues. Trimming cost V 7 bases and J 2 bases, with 21 bases left between them. From germline, CDR1 is SEHNR and CDR2 FQNEAQ (reference sequence). The CDR3 DNA is TGTGCCAGCACCCCAGGGACCACCTTTTCACCCTACGAGCAGTACTTC. Translated, it gives CASTPGTTFSPYEQYF.

This clone was observed a few times. V and J are TRBV2 and TRBJ2-2; maybe TRBD1 (6 bases). Germline-derived CDR1 and CDR2 are SNHLY and FYNNEI. The V end was cut by 6 bases, the J end by 7 bases, with 15 bases between. CDR3 length equals 14 residues. CDR3 DNA sequence: TGTGCCAGCAGCGGGACACAGGGTGTCGGGGAGCTGTTTTTT. It yields the protein CASSGTQGVGELFF.

This sequence joins TRBV29-1 and TRBJ1-2; TRBD1 aligns across 8 bases. The CDR3 loop spans 13 amino acids. Germline loops: CDR1 SQVTM, CDR2 ANQGSEA. Here the CDR3 reads CGGRLDREWGYTF. The DNA for the CDR3 is TGCGGGGGAAGATTGGACAGGGAATGGGGCTACACCTTC.

V and J are TRBV14 and TRBJ2-7; D is perhaps TRBD2 (6 bases). The CDR3 consists of 15 residues. The V gene's germline CDR1 is SGHDN and CDR2 FVKESK. V was cut by 1 base and J by 3 bases, with 13 bases left in between. The DNA for the CDR3 is TGTGCCAGCAGCCAAGGGTCTTCGGGGGTCTACGAGCAGTACTTC. Amino acids: CASSQGSSGVYEQYF.

The chain couples TRBV6-5 to TRBJ1-1; 9 bases match TRBD1. This CDR3 is built from 15 residues. V shed 5 bases, J shed 1 base, and the junction held 5 bases outside the gene matches. Germline loops: CDR1 MNHEY, CDR2 SVGAGI. The CDR3 nucleotides read TGTGCCAGCAGTAACGGACAGGGGAGGAACACTGAAGCTTTCTTT. Amino acid sequence: CASSNGQGRNTEAFF.

CDR3 nucleotide sequence: TGTGCCAGCAGCCGGACAGGGAGCACAGATACGCAGTATTTT. This translates into CASSRTGSTDTQYF. The chain employs TRBV2 and TRBJ2-3, with 8 bases matching TRBD1. Germline V gene lookup returns CDR1 SNHLY and CDR2 FYNNEI. V gave up 6 bases and J gave up 0 bases; unmatched junction bases: 2. The CDR3 contains 14 residues. The entire variable domain, with the rest obtained from reference TRBV2 and TRBJ2-3, is as follows: EPEVTQTPSHQVTQMGQEVILRCVPISNHLYFYWYRQILGQKVEFLVSFYNNEISEKSEIFDDQFSVERPDGSNFTLKIRSTKLEDSAMYFCASSRTGSTDTQYFGPGTRLTVL.

A single count supports this clone. This chain connects TRBV5-4 to TRBJ2-5; TRBD1 or TRBD2 may be the D gene (5 bases each). CDR3 length: 12 residues. The V gene lost 4 bases and the J gene lost 5 bases, with 9 bases spanning the gap. Germline V gene sequence: CDR1 SGHNT, CDR2 YYREEE (reference sequence). The CDR3 DNA is TGTGCCAGCAGCGCCGGGGCGGAGACCCAGTACTTC. Translated: CASSAGAETQYF.

The V gene is TRBV6-2 or TRBV6-3, the J gene TRBJ2-1, with unresolved D. V was clipped by 3 bases and J by 6 bases, with 9 bases between them. Germline CDR1 is MNHEY and CDR2 is SVGEGT. The CDR3 has 13 amino acids. CDR3 in DNA: TGTGCCAGCAGTTATGCTAGGCTCAATGAGCAGTTCTTC. Translated, it gives CASSYARLNEQFF.

The chain recombines TRBV7-7 with TRBJ2-2, with TRBD1 matching 8 bases. Germline V gene data show CDR1 as SSHAT and CDR2 as FNYEAQ (reference sequence). Unmatched junction bases numbered 3, after V lost 5 bases and J lost 1 base. The CDR3 has 15 residues. The CDR3 sequence is CASSAGTGNTGELFF. The CDR3 DNA sequence: TGTGCCAGCAGCGCCGGGACAGGGAACACCGGGGAGCTGTTTTTT.

The V and J genes are TRBV7-9 and TRBJ1-3; D ambiguous. CDR1 and CDR2 from the germline V gene are SEHNR and FQNEAQ (reference sequence). The CDR3 is 15 amino acids. V was cut by 1 base and J by 5 bases, with 12 bases left in between. CDR3 bases: TGTGCCAGCAGCTTAGTGGTAGGCTTGCGAAACACCATATATTTT. Its translation is CASSLVVGLRNTIYF.

This clone was counted only a few times. This chain joins TRBV27 and TRBJ2-5; 13 bases are a match to TRBD2. Looked up from germline, CDR1 is MNHEY and CDR2 is SMNVEV (reference sequence). CDR3 length: 18 residues. Trimming took 5 bases from V and 4 from J; bases not matched to a gene: 13. CDR3: CASSLLGTSGGAGETQYF. In DNA, the CDR3 is TGTGCCAGCAGTCTCCTTGGAACTAGCGGGGGGGCCGGAGAGACCCAGTACTTC.

The CDR3 DNA follows: TGTGCCAGTAGCGATACCGGGACAGCAATTGCAACTAATGAAAAACTGTTTTTT. Translation: CASSDTGTAIATNEKLFF. The rearrangement joins TRBV19 to TRBJ1-4; 7 bases align to TRBD1. The junction had 13 bases not matched to a gene; V was cut back by 6 bases and J by 0 bases. The CDR3 is 18 residues long. The germline V gene encodes CDR1 LNHDA and CDR2 SQIVND (reference sequence). The full variable domain, in which reference TRBV19 and TRBJ1-4 provide the parts outside the CDR3, is DGGITQSPKYLFRKEGQNVTLSCEQNLNHDAMYWYRQDPGQGLRLIYYSQIVNDFQKGDIAEGYSVSREKKESFPLTVTSAQKNPTAFYLCASSDTGTAIATNEKLFFGSGTQLSVL.

The V call is TRBV19, the J call TRBJ1-2; 9 nucleotides agree with TRBD1. The CDR3 length is 13 residues. Trimming cost V 8 bases and J 6 bases; bases outside gene matches: 7. The germline V gene encodes CDR1 LNHDA and CDR2 SQIVND (reference sequence). This chain's CDR3 is CASSRQGVHGYTF. The CDR3, as DNA: TGTGCCAGTTCTCGACAGGGGGTACATGGCTACACCTTC.

This chain connects TRBV6-6 to TRBJ2-7; the match to TRBD2 covers 10 bases. Per germline, CDR1 MNHNY and CDR2 SVGAGI (reference sequence). Losses at the gene ends were 2 bases for V and 4 bases for J; bases not matched to a gene: 2. The CDR3 length is 14 residues. The CDR3 nucleotides are TGTGCCAGCAGTTACCCTAGCGGGGGATACGAGCAGTACTTC. This codes for CASSYPSGGYEQYF.